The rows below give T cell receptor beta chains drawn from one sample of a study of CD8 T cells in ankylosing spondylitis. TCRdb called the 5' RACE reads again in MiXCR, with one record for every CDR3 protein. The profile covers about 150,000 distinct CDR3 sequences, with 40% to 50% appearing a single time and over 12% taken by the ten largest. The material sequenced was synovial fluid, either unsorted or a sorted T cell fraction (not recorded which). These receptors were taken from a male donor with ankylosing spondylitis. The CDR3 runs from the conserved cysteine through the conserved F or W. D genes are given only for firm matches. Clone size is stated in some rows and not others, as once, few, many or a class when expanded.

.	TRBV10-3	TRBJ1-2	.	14	TGTGCCATCAGTGCAGTGACAGTAAACTATGGCTACACCTTC	CAISAVTVNYGYTF
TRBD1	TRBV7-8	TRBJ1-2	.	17	TGTGCCAGCAGCTTAGAAGGGACAAGGGACAGGGGAGGTGGCTACACCTTC	CASSLEGTRDRGGGYTF
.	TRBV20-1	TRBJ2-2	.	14	TGCAGTGCCCTTAAGTTTCGCGGCACCGGGGAGCTGTTTTTT	CSALKFRGTGELFF
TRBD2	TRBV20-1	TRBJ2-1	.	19	TGCAGTGCTAGAGACCAGACTAGCGGGAGGGTGGGCGCCTACAATGAGCAGTTCTTC	CSARDQTSGRVGAYNEQFF
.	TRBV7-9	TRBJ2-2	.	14	TGTGCCAGATCCCCCCAGCTGAACACCGGGGAGCTGTTTTTT	CARSPQLNTGELFF
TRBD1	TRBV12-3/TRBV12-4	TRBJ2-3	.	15	TGTGCCAGCAGATTACCTCTAGGGGGCTCAGATACGCAGTATTTT	CASRLPLGGSDTQYF
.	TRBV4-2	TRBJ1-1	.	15	TGTGCCAGCAGCCAGATCAGGGGAGGGAACACTGAAGCTTTCTTT	CASSQIRGGNTEAFF
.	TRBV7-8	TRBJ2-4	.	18	TGTGCCAGCAGCCCCTTTAGGGGGGGGGTTCTAGCCAAAAACATTCAGTACTTC	CASSPFRGGVLAKNIQYF
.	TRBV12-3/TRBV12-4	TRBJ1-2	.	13	TGTGCCAGCAGTTTAGAGAAGGCTTATGGCTACACCTTC	CASSLEKAYGYTF
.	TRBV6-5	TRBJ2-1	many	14	TGTGCCAGCAGTTACTCCGGACAGTACAATGAGCAGTTCTTC	CASSYSGQYNEQFF
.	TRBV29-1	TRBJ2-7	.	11	TGCAGCGCGGAGGTTTGGTACGAGCAGTACTTC	CSAEVWYEQYF
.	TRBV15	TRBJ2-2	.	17	TGTGCCACCAGCAGAGAGGTGGGACGGTGGGACACCGGGGAGCTGTTTTTT	CATSREVGRWDTGELFF
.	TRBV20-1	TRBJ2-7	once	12	TGCAGTGCTGTGGACACCAGCTACGAGCAGTACTTC	CSAVDTSYEQYF
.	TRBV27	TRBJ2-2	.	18	TGTGCCAGCAGTTTATCGGGACCGCATGAGCTAAACACCGGGGAGCTGTTTTTT	CASSLSGPHELNTGELFF
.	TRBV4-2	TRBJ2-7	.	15	TGTGCCAGCAGCCAAGGCCCAGGGTGGTCCAACGAGCAGTACTTC	CASSQGPGWSNEQYF
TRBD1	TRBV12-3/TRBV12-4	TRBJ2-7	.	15	TGTGCCAGCAGTGGGACAGGCCCGTCGGGTTACGAGCAGTACTTC	CASSGTGPSGYEQYF
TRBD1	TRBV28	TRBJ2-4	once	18	TGTGCCAGCAGCTGGCGGACAGGGGCACCTAAGGCCAAAAACATTCAGTACTTC	CASSWRTGAPKAKNIQYF
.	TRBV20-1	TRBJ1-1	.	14	TGCAGTGCCGGACAGATCGGGGGGACCACTGAAGCTTTCTTT	CSAGQIGGTTEAFF
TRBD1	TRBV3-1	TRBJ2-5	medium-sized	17	TGTGCCAGCAGCCAAGACTCGGGCAGGGGGATTGAAGAGACCCAGTACTTC	CASSQDSGRGIEETQYF
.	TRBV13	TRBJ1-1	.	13	TGTGCCAGCAGCTTAGTGGAGGCCACTGAAGCTTTCTTT	CASSLVEATEAFF
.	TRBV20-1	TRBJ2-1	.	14	TGCAGTGCTGCCTCCCGGGACTCTTACAATGAGCAGTTCTTC	CSAASRDSYNEQFF
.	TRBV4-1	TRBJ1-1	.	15	TGCGCCAGCAGCGCCCGGGATCGCATGAACACTGAAGCTTTCTTT	CASSARDRMNTEAFF
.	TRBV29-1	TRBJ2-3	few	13	TGCAGCGTTGAGTTTACAGCCGCCGATACGCAGTATTTT	CSVEFTAADTQYF
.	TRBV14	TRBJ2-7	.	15	TGTGCCAGCAGCCAAGCTTCAAAGGAATCCTACGAGCAGTACTTC	CASSQASKESYEQYF
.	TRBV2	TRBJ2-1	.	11	TGTGCCGGTCACAGGTACAATGAGCAGTTCTTC	CAGHRYNEQFF
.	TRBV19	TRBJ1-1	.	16	TGTGCCAGTAGTCCGTGGCAGACGCTCTTGAACACTGAAGCTTTCTTT	CASSPWQTLLNTEAFF
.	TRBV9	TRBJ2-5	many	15	TGTGCCAGCAGCGTATGGGGGTACGTCCAAGAGACCCAGTACTTC	CASSVWGYVQETQYF
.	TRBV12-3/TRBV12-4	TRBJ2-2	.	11	TGTGCCAGCACCGAAGGCGGGGAGCTGTTTTTT	CASTEGGELFF
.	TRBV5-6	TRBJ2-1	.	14	TGTGCCAGCAGCTCACCGGGACTTCGAATTGAGCAGTTCTTC	CASSSPGLRIEQFF
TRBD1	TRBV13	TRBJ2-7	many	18	TGTGCCAGCAGCTTAGGCACAGGGGTGGCCCTTGACCCCTACGAGCAGTACTTC	CASSLGTGVALDPYEQYF
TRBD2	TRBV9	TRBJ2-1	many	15	TGTGCCAGCAGTGCTAGCGGGTTCTCCTACAATGAGCAGTTCTTC	CASSASGFSYNEQFF
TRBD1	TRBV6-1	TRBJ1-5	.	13	TGTGCCAGCGGACAGGGTGGGTCTCAGCCCCAGCATTTT	CASGQGGSQPQHF
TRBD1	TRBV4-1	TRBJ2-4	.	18	TGCGCCAGCAGCCACCCCGGTCGGCAGGGGGCTGCCAAAAACATTCAGTACTTC	CASSHPGRQGAAKNIQYF
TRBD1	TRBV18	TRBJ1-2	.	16	TGTGCCAGCTCACTACTCCGGACAGGAGCTAACTATGGCTACACCTTC	CASSLLRTGANYGYTF
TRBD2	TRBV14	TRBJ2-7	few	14	TGTGCCAGCAGCCAAGATGGGACTAGCGACGAGCAGTACTTC	CASSQDGTSDEQYF
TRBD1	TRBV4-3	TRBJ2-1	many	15	TGCGCCAGCAGCCAAGACGGAACAGGGGCCAATGAGCAGTTCTTC	CASSQDGTGANEQFF
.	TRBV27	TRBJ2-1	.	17	TGTGCCAGCAGTCACACGGTGGGGAGGCGGTCCTACAATGAGCAGTTCTTC	CASSHTVGRRSYNEQFF
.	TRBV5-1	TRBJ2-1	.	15	TGCGCCAGCAGCTTGATAGTAGTGACCTACAATGAGCAGTTCTTC	CASSLIVVTYNEQFF
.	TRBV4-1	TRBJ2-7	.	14	TGCGCCAGCAGCCAAAATGGACAGACCTACGAGCAGTACTTC	CASSQNGQTYEQYF
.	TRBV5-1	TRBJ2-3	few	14	TGCGCCAGCAGCTTGGGAAGTTCCACAGATACGCAGTATTTT	CASSLGSSTDTQYF
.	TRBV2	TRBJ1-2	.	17	TGTGCCAGCGGCAGGCCGGCAACTAAAAGCCTCAACTATGGCTACACCTTC	CASGRPATKSLNYGYTF
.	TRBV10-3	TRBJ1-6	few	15	TGTGCCATCAGTGACGCACAGAGAGATAATTCACCCCTCCACTTT	CAISDAQRDNSPLHF
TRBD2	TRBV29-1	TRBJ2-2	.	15	TGCAGCGTTGGGGGGACTAGGTATAACACCGGGGAGCTGTTTTTT	CSVGGTRYNTGELFF
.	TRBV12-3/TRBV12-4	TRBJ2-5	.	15	TGTGCCAGCAGTTTAGACGCAGCCCCCGGGGAGACCCAGTACTTC	CASSLDAAPGETQYF
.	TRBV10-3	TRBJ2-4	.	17	TGTGCCATCAGTGAGTCGCTACACAAGATAGCCAAAAACATTCAGTACTTC	CAISESLHKIAKNIQYF
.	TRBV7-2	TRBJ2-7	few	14	TGTGCCAGCAGCTTATGGGAGGCCTCCTACGAGCAGTACTTC	CASSLWEASYEQYF
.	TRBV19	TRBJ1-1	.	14	TGTGCCAGTAGTCTCCCGAGGATGAACACTGAAGCTTTCTTT	CASSLPRMNTEAFF
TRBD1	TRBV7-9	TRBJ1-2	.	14	TGTGCCAGCAGCTTAAAGAGGGGGCACTATGGCTACACCTTC	CASSLKRGHYGYTF
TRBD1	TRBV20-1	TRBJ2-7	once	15	TGCAGTGCTAGAGATGTGGACAGGACCCTTTACGAGCAGTACTTC	CSARDVDRTLYEQYF
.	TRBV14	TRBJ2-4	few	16	TGTGCCAGCAGCCAGTCTAGGGGCCCGTCCAAAAACATTCAGTACTTC	CASSQSRGPSKNIQYF
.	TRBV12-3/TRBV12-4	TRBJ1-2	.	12	TGTGCCAGCACCGAGGGGTCCTGGGGCTACACCTTC	CASTEGSWGYTF
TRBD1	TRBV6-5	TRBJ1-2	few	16	TGTGCCAGCAGTTACTCGGTCGGACAGGGAATCTATGGCTACACCTTC	CASSYSVGQGIYGYTF
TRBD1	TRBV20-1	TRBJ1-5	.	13	TGCAGTGCCCGACAGGGGTACGGTCAGCCCCAGCATTTT	CSARQGYGQPQHF
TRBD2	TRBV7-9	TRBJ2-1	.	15	TGTGCCAGCAGCCAACTAGCGAGACAGTCAAATGAGCAGTTCTTC	CASSQLARQSNEQFF
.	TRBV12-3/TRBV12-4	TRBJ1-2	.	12	TGTGCCAGCAGTTCAGGGGACTATGGCTACACCTTC	CASSSGDYGYTF
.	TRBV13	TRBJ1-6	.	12	TGTGCCAGCAGCCAGAGCCATTCACCCCTCCACTTT	CASSQSHSPLHF
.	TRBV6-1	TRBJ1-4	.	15	TGTGCCAGCAGTGAAGGTGGCGGCCAGGTGGAAAAACTGTTTTTT	CASSEGGGQVEKLFF
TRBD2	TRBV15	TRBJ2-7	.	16	TGTGCCACCAGCAGAGATCTAACTAGCGGGAGGTACGAGCAGTACTTC	CATSRDLTSGRYEQYF
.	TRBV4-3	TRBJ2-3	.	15	TGCGCCAGCAGCCAAGTAATCGGCATAGCAGATACGCAGTATTTT	CASSQVIGIADTQYF